This T cell receptor (beta chain) was recovered during a study of T-cell memory formation after mild COVID-19. Regarding the study as a whole: Chiefly within CM and EM were the contracting CD4+ clones; CD8+ ones were within EMRA. Later expanders leaned CD4+, whereas clones that contracted between day 15 and 85 were balanced CD4/CD8. Confirmation was lacking for SARS-CoV-2 specificity of second-wave clones that peaked on day 37.

With constant-segment primers, 5'RACE yielded cDNA libraries of TCR alpha and TCR beta that carried sample barcodes and UMIs. TCRdb re-called the 5' RACE reads through MiXCR, storing one row per CDR3 protein. The table includes about 90,000 distinct CDR3 sequences, 10% to 15% detected once. This clonotype came up a few times. Its specificity is unknown. Trimming took 7 bases from V and 5 from J; bases not matched to a gene: 19. The CDR3 has 18 amino acids. The origin of this receptor is an adult woman who had mild COVID-19 (a few samples of this study predate the infection). Cell type and time point are not known. The chain uses TRBV12-3 or TRBV12-4 and TRBJ1-1, with 10 bases aligning to TRBD1. The sample comprised PBMCs or a T cell subset sorted from them (not recorded which). CDR3 coding DNA: TGTGCCAGCAATGCACCCGCGGACAGGGGGGAGGGAGAAACTGAAGCTTTCTTT. This translates into CASNAPADRGEGETEAFF.